This is a list of T cell receptor beta chains from one sample in a study of OX40 agonist ivuxolimab in advanced cancers. Using immunoSEQ multiplex PCR, the repertoire was profiled, and TCRdb retains in-frame clones only, with some absent. The table records 30,000 or so clones, roughly 80% of them present only once. The source material was CD4+ or CD8+ T cells sorted from blood, sampled in a trial of the OX40 agonist ivuxolimab. These receptors were obtained from an adult with an advanced solid tumor such as melanoma, head and neck, liver or kidney cancer. Each CDR3 is given with its conserved first and last residue. Rows may omit the clone size; those that give it use once, few, many or a size class.

v_gene: TRBV27; abundance: NA; j_gene: TRBJ1-5; CDR3aa: CASSRLDRAGQPQHF
v_gene: TRBV28; abundance: NA; j_gene: TRBJ2-1; CDR3aa: CASNLPSSGNSNEQFF
v_gene: TRBV10-3; abundance: medium-sized; j_gene: TRBJ2-1; CDR3aa: CAISPGRAYNEQFF
v_gene: TRBV4-1; abundance: NA; j_gene: TRBJ1-2; CDR3aa: CASSQYQQGANNGYTF
v_gene: TRBV19; abundance: medium-sized; j_gene: TRBJ2-7; CDR3aa: CASSNGEGLDEQYF
v_gene: TRBV5-8; abundance: NA; j_gene: TRBJ2-7; CDR3aa: CASSVGQGELGYEQYF
v_gene: TRBV5-5; abundance: NA; j_gene: TRBJ1-1; CDR3aa: CASRLQMNTEAFF
v_gene: TRBV7-9; abundance: NA; j_gene: TRBJ2-3; CDR3aa: CASSLNSFTDTQYF
v_gene: TRBV19; abundance: NA; j_gene: TRBJ1-2; CDR3aa: CASTRQGSNYGYTF
v_gene: TRBV6-6; abundance: NA; j_gene: TRBJ2-7; CDR3aa: CASSYGRDLYF
v_gene: TRBV6-6; abundance: NA; j_gene: TRBJ1-2; CDR3aa: CASKEAGSDIDGYTF
v_gene: TRBV7-6; abundance: NA; j_gene: TRBJ1-2; CDR3aa: CASSEEGGAFGYTF
v_gene: TRBV10-3; abundance: NA; j_gene: TRBJ2-7; CDR3aa: CAISEPFQTGLWEQYF
v_gene: TRBV13; abundance: NA; j_gene: TRBJ1-1; CDR3aa: CASSFEGPANTEAFF
v_gene: TRBV6-5; abundance: NA; j_gene: TRBJ2-3; CDR3aa: CASSKGFSDTQYF
v_gene: TRBV19; abundance: NA; j_gene: TRBJ1-5; CDR3aa: CASSSSGGGLQPQHF
v_gene: TRBV7-7; abundance: NA; j_gene: TRBJ2-1; CDR3aa: CASSFGDGKYNEQFF
v_gene: TRBV11-3; abundance: NA; j_gene: TRBJ2-5; CDR3aa: CASSQVAIFIEETQYF
v_gene: TRBV7-6; abundance: NA; j_gene: TRBJ1-4; CDR3aa: CASSLDDRETNEKLFF
v_gene: TRBV30; abundance: NA; j_gene: TRBJ1-1; CDR3aa: CAWSDDLEAFF
v_gene: TRBV7-9; abundance: NA; j_gene: TRBJ2-5; CDR3aa: CASSLGTASGETQYF
v_gene: TRBV7-2; abundance: NA; j_gene: TRBJ1-6; CDR3aa: CASSLVGGTNSPLHF
v_gene: TRBV6-5; abundance: NA; j_gene: TRBJ2-1; CDR3aa: CASSYFTGANEQFF
v_gene: TRBV7-2; abundance: NA; j_gene: TRBJ1-4; CDR3aa: CASSSGQASPTNEKLFF
v_gene: TRBV13; abundance: NA; j_gene: TRBJ2-2; CDR3aa: CASSTRDFGELFF
v_gene: TRBV27; abundance: NA; j_gene: TRBJ1-2; CDR3aa: CASPTDRDINGYTF
v_gene: TRBV21-1; abundance: NA; j_gene: TRBJ2-3; CDR3aa: CASSPPDTQYF
v_gene: TRBV19; abundance: once; j_gene: TRBJ2-2; CDR3aa: CASSIGQGSGELFF
v_gene: TRBV7-3; abundance: NA; j_gene: TRBJ2-5; CDR3aa: CASSCRDRYQETQYF
v_gene: TRBV5-3; abundance: NA; j_gene: TRBJ2-1; CDR3aa: CARSSTDSSGGGDEQFF
v_gene: TRBV6-5; abundance: few; j_gene: TRBJ1-2; CDR3aa: CATRVGAGGTYGYTF
v_gene: TRBV4-3; abundance: NA; j_gene: TRBJ2-7; CDR3aa: CASSQVREDEQYF
v_gene: TRBV13; abundance: NA; j_gene: TRBJ2-7; CDR3aa: CASSGTGQSYEQYF
v_gene: TRBV9; abundance: few; j_gene: TRBJ2-5; CDR3aa: CASSGTALGETQYF
v_gene: TRBV2; abundance: NA; j_gene: TRBJ1-4; CDR3aa: CASSPWGGEKLFF
v_gene: TRBV4-3; abundance: NA; j_gene: TRBJ2-7; CDR3aa: CASSHQPSYEQYF
v_gene: TRBV4-3; abundance: NA; j_gene: TRBJ2-3; CDR3aa: CASSQDTAPGAGDNTDTQYF
v_gene: TRBV9; abundance: once; j_gene: TRBJ1-2; CDR3aa: CASSLGEGGYTF
v_gene: TRBV28; abundance: NA; j_gene: TRBJ2-7; CDR3aa: CASSLNFWTEQYF
v_gene: TRBV11-2; abundance: NA; j_gene: TRBJ2-7; CDR3aa: CASSFPTSGVYEQYF
v_gene: TRBV7-9; abundance: NA; j_gene: TRBJ1-4; CDR3aa: CASSGPQGSVDEKLFF
v_gene: TRBV4-3; abundance: NA; j_gene: TRBJ2-7; CDR3aa: CASSQTQGEGYEQYF
v_gene: TRBV4-2; abundance: NA; j_gene: TRBJ2-5; CDR3aa: CASSQGNQLRHQETQYF
v_gene: TRBV6-5; abundance: NA; j_gene: TRBJ2-7; CDR3aa: CASSYWSGVYEQYF
v_gene: TRBV27; abundance: NA; j_gene: TRBJ2-3; CDR3aa: CASSLSWGAADTQYF
v_gene: TRBV4-3; abundance: NA; j_gene: TRBJ1-1; CDR3aa: CASSQGTEAFF
v_gene: TRBV4-2; abundance: NA; j_gene: TRBJ2-5; CDR3aa: CASSQERVLGETQYF
v_gene: TRBV4-3; abundance: NA; j_gene: TRBJ2-3; CDR3aa: CASSQDRGLAGGQGADTQYF
v_gene: TRBV4-3; abundance: once; j_gene: TRBJ1-3; CDR3aa: CASSQGRSGNTIYF
v_gene: TRBV7-6; abundance: NA; j_gene: TRBJ2-7; CDR3aa: CASSPDRGYEQYF
v_gene: TRBV6-5; abundance: NA; j_gene: TRBJ2-4; CDR3aa: CASSWGQGAKNIQYF
v_gene: TRBV7-5; abundance: NA; j_gene: TRBJ1-2; CDR3aa: CASSLVTGVVARGYTF
v_gene: TRBV4-3; abundance: NA; j_gene: TRBJ1-1; CDR3aa: CASSQYVGQGSTEAFF
v_gene: TRBV27; abundance: NA; j_gene: TRBJ1-2; CDR3aa: CASSRPGQAPYGYTF
v_gene: TRBV5-6; abundance: NA; j_gene: TRBJ2-7; CDR3aa: CASSPGQGKQYF
v_gene: TRBV2; abundance: once; j_gene: TRBJ2-7; CDR3aa: CASSLLRAESYEQYF
v_gene: TRBV9; abundance: NA; j_gene: TRBJ1-6; CDR3aa: CASSESRTANSPLHF
v_gene: TRBV7-8; abundance: NA; j_gene: TRBJ2-7; CDR3aa: CASSLEVTNEQYF